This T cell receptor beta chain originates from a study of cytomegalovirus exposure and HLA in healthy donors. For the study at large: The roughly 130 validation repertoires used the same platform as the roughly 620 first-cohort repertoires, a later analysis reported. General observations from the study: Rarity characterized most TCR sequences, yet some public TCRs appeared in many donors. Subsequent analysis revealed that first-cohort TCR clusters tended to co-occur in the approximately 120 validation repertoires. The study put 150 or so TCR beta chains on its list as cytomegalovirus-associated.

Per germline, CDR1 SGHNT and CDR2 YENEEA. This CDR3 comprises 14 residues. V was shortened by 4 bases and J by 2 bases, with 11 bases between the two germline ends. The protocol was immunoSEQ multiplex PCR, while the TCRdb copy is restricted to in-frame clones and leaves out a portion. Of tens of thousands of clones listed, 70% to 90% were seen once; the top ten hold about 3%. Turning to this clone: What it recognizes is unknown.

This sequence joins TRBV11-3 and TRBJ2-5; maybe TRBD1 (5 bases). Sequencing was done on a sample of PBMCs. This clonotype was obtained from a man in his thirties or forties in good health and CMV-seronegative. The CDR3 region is CASSSVQGQETQYF. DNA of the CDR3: TGTGCCAGCAGCTCAGTTCAGGGTCAAGAGACCCAGTACTTC.